Shown below are 13 T cell receptor beta chains from a single sample sequenced in a study of blood T cell repertoires in COVID-19. Some clones are missing from TCRdb's copy, which holds only in-frame ones; the method was immunoSEQ multiplex PCR. The repertoire includes a few hundred thousand clones, 92% of them detected once, and approximately 17% sits in the top ten. Input material: PBMCs or T cells enriched from blood (not recorded which). The source of these receptors is a woman younger than 45 who had recovered from COVID-19.

CDR3 residues: CAWRRRENEKLFF. Written as DNA, the CDR3 is TGTGCCTGGAGACGGAGGGAAAATGAAAAACTGTTTTTT. This sequence joins TRBV30 and TRBJ1-4, with no clear D. Germline V gives CDR1 GTSNPN, CDR2 SVGIG (reference sequence). The ends were cut back, 3 bases at V and 5 bases at J, with 10 bases in the middle. CDR3 size: 13 residues.

This clone was counted once. The chain carries TRBV14 and TRBJ1-2; D uncertain. This CDR3 has 13 residues. With 6 bases removed from V and 3 bases from J, the gap between germline ends came to 11 bases. Germline loops: CDR1 SGHDN, CDR2 FVKESK. The CDR3 nucleotides are TGTGCCAGCAGTCGTGTACAATACTATGGCTACACCTTC. Its translation is CASSRVQYYGYTF.

This chain joins TRBV7-2 and TRBJ2-4; tentatively, D is TRBD2 (5 bases). The CDR3 length is 17 residues. V was cut by 5 bases and J by 1 base, with 18 bases left in between. CDR1 and CDR2 (germline): SGHTA, FQGNSA. CDR3: CASSPTGLARAKNIQYF. Here the CDR3 DNA reads TGTGCCAGCAGCCCCACCGGGCTAGCACGGGCCAAAAACATTCAGTACTTC.

The chain combines TRBV7-9 with TRBJ2-7, with D tentatively TRBD2 (5 bases). Trimming pared 1 base from V and 4 bases from J, leaving 8 bases between. The CDR3 sequence is 13 residues long. Germline V lookup: CDR1 SEHNR, CDR2 FQNEAQ (reference sequence). The CDR3 sequence is CASSLDPGYEQYF. The CDR3, as DNA: TGTGCCAGCAGCTTAGATCCGGGGTACGAGCAGTACTTC.

The chain carries TRBV11-2 and TRBJ2-3; 7 bases map to TRBD2. The germline V gene encodes CDR1 SGHAT and CDR2 FQNNGV. Trimming took 1 base from V and 3 from J; bases not matched to a gene: 4. There are 15 residues in the CDR3. The CDR3 DNA reads as TGTGCCAGCAGCTTAGTCTCGGGGGGTACAGATACGCAGTATTTT. Translated, it gives CASSLVSGGTDTQYF.

The chain uses TRBV7-2 and TRBJ2-5; TRBD2 agrees at 9 bases. This CDR3 spans 14 amino acids. The J segment lost 6 bases and the V segment lost 5 bases, leaving 7 bases of the junction unmatched. CDR1 and CDR2 (germline): SGHTA, FQGNSA. The CDR3, as DNA: TGTGCCAGCAGCCCCAGTAGCGGGGGAAAGACCCAGTACTTC. It yields the protein CASSPSSGGKTQYF.

CDR3 amino acids: CASSELGVSGNTIYF. CDR3 DNA sequence: TGTGCCAGCAGTGAATTAGGGGTATCAGGAAACACCATATATTTT. The chain is built from TRBV6-1 and TRBJ1-3; TRBD1 is a possible D gene (5 bases). Trimming stripped 2 bases from V and 4 bases from J, with 12 bases between. The CDR3 runs 15 residues. Germline CDR1 MNHNS, CDR2 SASEGT.

The V call is TRBV11-2, the J call TRBJ2-7; no reliable D call. V was cut by 0 bases and J by 0 bases, with 12 bases left in between. CDR3 size: 16 residues. The germline CDR1 and CDR2 sequences are SGHAT and FQNNGV. CDR3 loop: CASSLDGGSSSYEQYF. DNA of the CDR3: TGTGCCAGCAGCTTAGATGGCGGCAGTAGCTCCTACGAGCAGTACTTC.

The V gene is TRBV10-3, the J gene TRBJ2-7; possibly TRBD2 for D (5 bases). This CDR3 has 11 residues. Trimming cost V 8 bases and J 3 bases, with 8 bases left between them. The V gene's germline CDR1 is ENHRY and CDR2 SYGVKD. In DNA form, the CDR3 reads TGTGCCATCCGGGGAGACTACGAGCAGTACTTC. It is translated as CAIRGDYEQYF.

V is TRBV18 and J is TRBJ1-2; perhaps TRBD1 as D (5 bases). Germline V lookup: CDR1 KGHSH, CDR2 LQKENI. The CDR3 spans 15 residues. Trimming cost V 2 bases and J 6 bases, with 16 bases left between them. Here the CDR3 DNA reads TGTGCCAGCTCACCAAACCCGACGGGGGTGAATGGCTACACCTTC. This encodes CASSPNPTGVNGYTF.

Here the CDR3 DNA reads TGTGCCAGCAGTTTCATCCAGGACAGGAGGAACACCATATATTTT. Its translation is CASSFIQDRRNTIYF. The V call is TRBV28, the J call TRBJ1-3; 7 positions match TRBD1. The CDR3 runs to 15 residues. Losses at the gene ends were 3 bases for V and 7 bases for J; bases not matched to a gene: 9. Looked up from germline, CDR1 is MDHEN and CDR2 is SYDVKM.

The gene calls are TRBV7-9 and TRBJ1-1; D gene ambiguous. Trimming cost V 6 bases and J 1 base, with 9 bases left between them. The CDR3 runs 13 residues. Germline loops: CDR1 SEHNR, CDR2 FQNEAQ (reference sequence). The CDR3 protein is CASRLKPNTEAFF. CDR3 nucleotide sequence: TGTGCCAGCAGACTTAAGCCGAACACTGAAGCTTTCTTT.

CDR3 nucleotides: TGTGCCAGCAGGCAGACTAGCGGGGGGGCCGGGGAGCAGTTCTTC. It codes for CASRQTSGGAGEQFF. The chain links TRBV3-1 (or the pseudogene TRBV3-2) to TRBJ2-1; TRBD2 agrees at 14 bases. The V gene's germline CDR1 is LGHDT and CDR2 YNNKEL (reference sequence). This CDR3 region has 15 residues. J gave up 10 bases and V 6 bases, and 8 bases lay outside the gene matches.